The entry that follows covers one T cell receptor beta chain sequence. The sample comes from a study of T-cell reconstitution after alpha-beta-depleted transplantation in children. It was with unique molecular identifiers that the TCRbeta library was prepared. TCRdb re-called the PCR reads with MiXCR, one entry per CDR3 protein. The sample records 330,000 or so distinct CDR3 sequences, about 9.4% being singletons. After removal of 5 bases from V and 6 bases from J, the junction contained 24 bases not matched to a gene. The V gene's germline CDR1 is SGHVS and CDR2 FNYEAQ. The CDR3 extends over 21 amino acids.

The sequence came from a human donor who donated a stem cell graft to a child with acute lymphoblastic leukemia. The sequencing here drew on PBMCs from the stem cell graft donor, taken from the stem cell graft. The chain combines TRBV7-6 with TRBJ2-2, with 10 bases lining up with TRBD1. CDR3 nucleotides: TGTGCCAGCAGCCTAATAATCCCCGGGACAGGGGACACCTTGCGGGCCGGGGAGCTGTTTTTT. This codes for CASSLIIPGTGDTLRAGELFF.